Presented here are 25 T cell receptor beta chains from one specimen sequenced in a study of cytomegalovirus exposure and HLA in healthy donors. A multiplex PCR was run with 60 Vbeta primers and 13 Jbeta primers. Assay used: immunoSEQ multiplex PCR; TCRdb lists only in-frame clones, some missing. The sample includes roughly 100,000 clones, roughly 79% of them seen just once. The material sequenced was PBMCs. These receptors all come from a male donor in good health and CMV-seronegative.

This clone was seen once. The CDR3 loop reads CASSQGLARSTDTQYF. The CDR3 bases are TGTGCCAGCAGCCAGGGACTAGCGAGGAGCACAGATACGCAGTATTTT. The chain has TRBV14 and TRBJ2-3, with 10 bases that match TRBD2. V shed 3 bases and J 0 bases; nucleotides not matched to a gene: 3. Germline values: CDR1 SGHDN, CDR2 FVKESK. The CDR3 is 16 amino acids.

There are a few counts of this clone. V is TRBV4-3 and J is TRBJ2-1; the match to TRBD1 covers 9 bases. Germline V lookup: CDR1 LGHNA, CDR2 YSLEER. The ends lost 5 bases at V and 6 bases at J; junction bases unmatched: 8. CDR3 length: 15 amino acids. The CDR3 DNA follows: TGCGCCAGCAGCTCCGGGACAGGGATCAGCAATGAGCAGTTCTTC. It translates to CASSSGTGISNEQFF.

CDR3 nucleotide sequence: TGTGCCACCAGCCCCGAGCTAGCGGGAGATTATGAGCAGTTCTTC. This translates into CATSPELAGDYEQFF. V gene TRBV15 combines with J gene TRBJ2-1, with 10 bases lining up with TRBD2. This CDR3 contains 15 residues. Germline CDR1 and CDR2: LNHNV and YYDKDF (reference sequence). V was clipped by 5 bases and J by 8 bases; unmatched bases: 9.

The V call is TRBV11-1, the J call TRBJ2-7; 10 bases line up with TRBD2. The CDR3 consists of 14 residues. V was clipped by 3 bases and J by 3 bases; unmatched bases: 2. Germline V lookup: CDR1 SGHAT, CDR2 FQDESV (reference sequence). This CDR3 is CASSFRLAGYEQYF. In DNA form, the CDR3 reads TGTGCCAGCAGCTTTCGACTAGCGGGCTACGAGCAGTACTTC. Full variable domain (outside the CDR3, taken from reference TRBV11-1 and TRBJ2-7): EAEVAQSPRYKITEKSQAVAFWCDPISGHATLYWYRQILGQGPELLVQFQDESVVDDSQLPKDRFSAERLKGVDSTLKIQPAELGDSAMYLCASSFRLAGYEQYFGPGTRLTVT.

The table lists this clone with a few counts. The gene calls are TRBV4-3 and TRBJ2-7, with 10 bases identical to TRBD2. Looked up from germline, CDR1 is LGHNA and CDR2 is YSLEER. The CDR3 extends over 16 amino acids. With V trimmed by 0 bases and J by 6 bases, 8 bases remained unmatched. CDR3 loop: CASSQESLAGDSEQYF. The CDR3 DNA sequence: TGCGCCAGCAGCCAAGAATCCCTAGCGGGAGATAGCGAGCAGTACTTC.

The chain is built from TRBV5-1 and TRBJ2-3, with D possibly being TRBD1 (5 bases). V was shortened by 3 bases and J by 5 bases, with 16 bases between the two germline ends. This CDR3 spans 15 amino acids. The germline gives CDR1 SGHRS, CDR2 YFSETQ. CDR3 amino acids: CASSWNKGLGDTQYF. CDR3 DNA: TGCGCCAGCAGCTGGAACAAGGGGCTCGGAGATACGCAGTATTTT.

The rearrangement links TRBV19 to TRBJ2-5, with 11 bases lining up with TRBD2. V gave up 4 bases and J gave up 3 bases; unmatched junction bases: 13. This CDR3 has 18 amino acids. Germline CDR1 and CDR2: LNHDA and SQIVND (reference sequence). CDR3 loop: CASSSGTSGLRGKETQYF. Written as DNA, the CDR3 is TGTGCCAGTAGTAGCGGGACTAGCGGACTCAGAGGTAAAGAGACCCAGTACTTC.

This chain links TRBV19 with TRBJ2-7; possibly TRBD1 for D (6 bases). V was shortened by 2 bases and J by 3 bases, with 8 bases between the two germline ends. Germline V CDR1 and CDR2: LNHDA, SQIVND (reference sequence). This CDR3 is 13 amino acids long. This CDR3 reads CASSIRTDYEQYF. CDR3 sequence (DNA): TGTGCCAGTAGTATAAGGACAGACTACGAGCAGTACTTC.

The table lists this clone with a few counts. This rearrangement joins TRBV28 to TRBJ2-6, with D perhaps matching TRBD1 (7 bases). CDR1 is MDHEN and CDR2 is SYDVKM in the germline V gene. The CDR3 is 18 amino acids. V lost 5 bases and J lost 0, with 17 bases in between. The CDR3 DNA reads TGTGCCAGCAGTCCCCCGCAGGGGGGTGTCTCTGGGGCCAACGTCCTGACTTTC. Encoded protein: CASSPPQGGVSGANVLTF.

This chain links TRBV12-5 with TRBJ1-5; tentatively, D is TRBD1 (6 bases). CDR3 length: 17 residues. From germline, CDR1 is LGHNT and CDR2 FRNRAP. Trimming left V 5 bases short and J 2 bases short, with 19 bases between. DNA for the CDR3: TGTGCTAGTGGTCCAAGTATCTCAGGGGTACGCAATCAGCCCCAGCATTTT. Protein sequence: CASGPSISGVRNQPQHF.

The V and J genes are TRBV27 and TRBJ1-2; D not certain. The CDR3 consists of 14 residues. CDR1 and CDR2 from the germline V gene are MNHEY and SMNVEV (reference sequence). V lost 5 bases to trimming and J lost 3 bases, with 13 bases between them. For the CDR3, the DNA is TGTGCCAGCAGTCTGACATCCCCATACTATGGCTACACCTTC. It yields the protein CASSLTSPYYGYTF.

The genes are TRBV28 and TRBJ2-7, with TRBD1 matching 7 bases. The CDR3 has 13 amino acids. The germline V gene has CDR1 MDHEN and CDR2 SYDVKM. J lost 5 bases, V lost 10 bases, and 11 bases had no gene match. CDR3 amino acids: CATIRDRGDEQYF. CDR3 DNA sequence: TGTGCCACCATCCGGGACAGAGGAGACGAGCAGTACTTC.

The chain recombines TRBV5-6 with TRBJ2-1; D is unresolved. V shed 4 bases and J shed 3 bases, with 11 bases lying between them. CDR1 and CDR2 (germline): SGHDT, YYEEEE. The CDR3 consists of 14 residues. For the CDR3, the DNA is TGTGCCAGCAGCCGCGAACAGAACTACAATGAGCAGTTCTTC. Translating gives CASSREQNYNEQFF.

V gene TRBV11-3 combines with J gene TRBJ2-3; TRBD1 matches at 11 bases. V lost 5 bases, J lost 3 bases, and 10 bases stayed unmatched. Germline V gene sequence: CDR1 SGHNT, CDR2 YENEEA. The length of the CDR3 is 17 residues. The CDR3 nucleotides read TGTGCCAGCAGCCAAGGACCGGGACAGGGGGGGACAGATACGCAGTATTTT. Its translation: CASSQGPGQGGTDTQYF.

The CDR3 loop is CATQNGLATNEKLFF. The CDR3 DNA is TGTGCCACGCAAAATGGGCTTGCAACTAATGAAAAACTGTTTTTT. This sequence joins TRBV10-3 and TRBJ1-4; no definite D call. The V gene's germline CDR1 is ENHRY and CDR2 SYGVKD. This CDR3 spans 15 amino acids. Trimming stripped 10 bases from V and 0 bases from J, with 15 bases between.

The chain combines TRBV7-6 with TRBJ2-1; 15 bases line up with TRBD2. CDR1 is SGHVS and CDR2 is FNYEAQ in the germline V gene. CDR3 length: 19 amino acids. V trimming: 3 bases; J trimming: 7 bases; junction bases outside the gene matches: 13. CDR3 coding DNA: TGTGCCAGCAGCTTGGGACTAGCGGGAGGAGGGGGTGAGAATAATGAGCAGTTCTTC. Translation: CASSLGLAGGGGENNEQFF.

The rearrangement joins TRBV9 to TRBJ2-1, with D unresolved. The CDR3 is 16 residues long. V gave up 3 bases and J gave up 0 bases, with 13 bases separating them. Germline V gives CDR1 SGDLS, CDR2 YYNGEE. CDR3 bases: TGTGCCAGCAGCGCCCAACTATCGAGCTCCTACAATGAGCAGTTCTTC. This translates into CASSAQLSSSYNEQFF. Full variable domain (remainder filled in from reference TRBV9 and TRBJ2-1): DSGVTQTPKHLITATGQRVTLRCSPRSGDLSVYWYQQSLDQGLQFLIQYYNGEERAKGNILERFSAQQFPDLHSELNLSSLELGDSALYFCASSAQLSSSYNEQFFGPGTRLTVL.

This clone was counted a few times. This chain connects TRBV4-3 to TRBJ2-7, with TRBD1 as a possible D gene (5 bases). The CDR3 length is 15 residues. With 1 base removed from V and 2 bases from J, the gap between germline ends came to 12 bases. The germline CDR1 and CDR2 sequences are LGHNA and YSLEER. CDR3 amino acids: CASSQVRTRAYEQYF. Written as DNA, the CDR3 is TGCGCCAGCAGCCAAGTTAGGACAAGAGCCTACGAGCAGTACTTC.

This clone has only one observation. The chain joins TRBV28 to TRBJ2-5, with a tentative D call TRBD2 (5 bases). The J call is doubtful: the DNA matches TRBJ2-7 better. From germline, CDR1 is MDHEN and CDR2 SYDVKM. The length of the CDR3 is 15 residues. The CDR3 reads CASSFLTGSSYEQYF. The CDR3, as DNA: TGTGCCAGCAGTTTTCTGACGGGAAGCTCCTACGAGCAGTACTTC.

The V gene is TRBV19, the J gene TRBJ1-3; D not certain. Between the trimmed V and J ends, which lost 6 bases and 0 bases, there was a span of 12 bases. The CDR3 contains 15 residues. The germline V gene has CDR1 LNHDA and CDR2 SQIVND (reference sequence). CDR3 region: CASRANPLSGNTIYF. The CDR3 nucleotides read TGTGCCAGTAGGGCAAACCCGCTCTCTGGAAACACCATATATTTT.

The V call is TRBV6-6, the J call TRBJ1-5; 7 nucleotides match TRBD1. From germline, CDR1 is MNHNY and CDR2 SVGAGI (reference sequence). The CDR3 is made up of 13 amino acids. The trim removed 5 bases at V and 6 bases at J, leaving 4 bases unmatched. The CDR3 loop reads CASSNQGGQPQHF. In DNA form, the CDR3 reads TGTGCCAGCAGTAACCAGGGGGGTCAGCCCCAGCATTTT.

This clone has a handful of counts. This sequence joins TRBV29-1 and TRBJ2-1; perhaps TRBD1 as D (7 bases). This CDR3 is built from 13 residues. Germline lookup yields CDR1 SQVTM and CDR2 ANQGSEA. The ends were cut back, 3 bases at V and 10 bases at J, with 16 bases in the middle. DNA for the CDR3: TGCAGCGTTGACAGGGGGTCTCGGGGGGAGCAGTTCTTC. It yields the protein CSVDRGSRGEQFF.

The gene calls are TRBV30 and TRBJ2-1, with 8 bases matching TRBD2. This CDR3 is 16 amino acids long. The germline V gene encodes CDR1 GTSNPN and CDR2 SVGIG (reference sequence). V trimming: 8 bases; J trimming: 2 bases; junction bases outside the gene matches: 14. The CDR3 loop reads CAGAVAGGGTYNEQFF. CDR3 bases: TGTGCCGGCGCGGTGGCGGGAGGTGGCACCTACAATGAGCAGTTCTTC.

There are a few counts of this clone. V gene TRBV5-4 combines with J gene TRBJ2-7; 8 positions match TRBD1. Unmatched junction bases numbered 5, after V lost 4 bases and J lost 5 bases. The germline V gene has CDR1 SGHNT and CDR2 YYREEE (reference sequence). The CDR3 length is 13 residues. CDR3 region: CASSPDRGDEQYF. CDR3 bases: TGTGCCAGCAGCCCAGACAGGGGCGACGAGCAGTACTTC.

The chain carries TRBV19 and TRBJ1-2; possible D gene TRBD1, 6 bases. The CDR3 covers 14 residues. CDR1 LNHDA and CDR2 SQIVND come from the germline V gene (reference sequence). With 5 bases removed from V and 6 bases from J, the gap between germline ends came to 16 bases. The CDR3 loop reads CASSRNRELDGYTF. CDR3 bases: TGTGCCAGTAGTCGAAACAGGGAGTTGGATGGCTACACCTTC.